This entry lists 18 T cell receptor beta chains sequenced from one sample in a study of blood T cell repertoires in COVID-19. Data came from immunoSEQ multiplex PCR; TCRdb stores just in-frame clones and leaves some out. The profile covers 150,000 to 200,000 clones, with approximately 80% appearing a single time and 15% to 20% taken by the ten largest. The sample was PBMCs or T cells enriched from blood (not recorded which). The source is a woman in her fifties or sixties who had recovered from COVID-19.

The chain couples TRBV7-9 to TRBJ1-3; possibly TRBD1 for D (5 bases). Germline V CDR1 and CDR2: SEHNR, FQNEAQ (reference sequence). The CDR3 sequence is 13 residues long. The V end lost 5 bases, the J end lost 8 bases, and 13 bases lay between the germline ends. The CDR3 region has the DNA TGTGCCAGCAGCGTCGGAGGGGTGGACACCATATATTTT. Translated: CASSVGGVDTIYF.

V usage is TRBV30 and J usage is TRBJ1-6; D call uncertain. V lost 2 bases and J 11 bases, leaving 13 bases between the germline ends. Germline assignment: CDR1 GTSNPN and CDR2 SVGIG (reference sequence). The CDR3 is 13 amino acids. CDR3 sequence: CAWSSALTAPLHF. DNA of the CDR3: TGTGCCTGGAGTTCGGCCCTCACAGCACCCCTCCACTTT.

This clone has a handful of counts. The gene calls are TRBV4-1 and TRBJ2-7, with 8 bases lining up with TRBD2. CDR1 is MGHRA and CDR2 is YSYEKL in the germline V gene. The CDR3 runs 15 residues. J gave up 2 bases and V 4 bases, and 7 bases lay outside the gene matches. CDR3 coding DNA: TGCGCCAGCAGCCCAGCGGGGGCCTCGGCCTACGAGCAGTACTTC. Protein product: CASSPAGASAYEQYF.

The chain carries TRBV19 and TRBJ2-7, with 11 bases aligning to TRBD2. V was pared by 6 bases and J by 1 base, with 2 bases of the junction left unmatched. The CDR3 has 14 amino acids. The germline V gene encodes CDR1 LNHDA and CDR2 SQIVND (reference sequence). The CDR3 loop reads CASSGTSGSYEQYF. In DNA form, the CDR3 reads TGTGCCAGTAGCGGGACTAGCGGATCCTACGAGCAGTACTTC.

The rearrangement links TRBV5-4 to TRBJ1-2; a possible D gene is TRBD1 (6 bases). CDR1 and CDR2 (germline): SGHNT, YYREEE (reference sequence). With 4 bases removed from V and 0 bases from J, the gap between germline ends came to 16 bases. The CDR3 contains 16 residues. CDR3 amino acids: CASSHIGQQSNYGYTF. For the CDR3, the DNA is TGTGCCAGCAGCCACATCGGACAGCAATCTAACTATGGCTACACCTTC.

In its sample, this clone was seen once. CDR3 protein: CASSLVGLAGEGRKTQYF. The CDR3 DNA reads TGCGCCAGCAGCTTGGTGGGACTAGCGGGAGAAGGGAGAAAGACCCAGTACTTC. The chain joins TRBV5-1 to TRBJ2-5, with 14 bases that match TRBD2. CDR1 is SGHRS and CDR2 is YFSETQ in the germline V gene. After removal of 0 bases from V and 6 bases from J, the junction contained 10 bases not matched to a gene. This CDR3 is built from 18 residues.

This chain joins TRBV19 and TRBJ1-2, with D possibly TRBD1 on 6 matching bases. Looked up from germline, CDR1 is LNHDA and CDR2 is SQIVND (reference sequence). CDR3 length: 13 residues. Trimming shortened V by 5 bases and J by 7 bases, and 14 bases separated the two germline ends. As DNA, the CDR3 is TGTGCCAGTAGTCCCTCAGGGGCCAGTGGCTACACCTTC. Protein: CASSPSGASGYTF.

The sample holds a few counts of this clone. The chain is built from TRBV12-3 or TRBV12-4 and TRBJ1-6; D is undetermined. The V end lost 0 bases, the J end lost 11 bases, and 8 bases lay between the germline ends. The CDR3 length is 13 residues. This CDR3 reads CASSLAAPTPLHF. Here the CDR3 DNA reads TGTGCCAGCAGTTTAGCGGCACCGACACCCCTCCACTTT.

DNA for the CDR3: TGTGCCAGCACCTGGGGACAGGCTGTGGACGAGCAGTACTTC. Translated: CASTWGQAVDEQYF. J is TRBJ2-7 and V is TRBV28; 8 bases line up with TRBD1. This CDR3 contains 14 residues. CDR1 MDHEN and CDR2 SYDVKM come from the germline V gene. The ends lost 7 bases at V and 5 bases at J; junction bases unmatched: 10.

This clone was detected many times. This chain links TRBV4-1 with TRBJ1-1; tentative D call: TRBD1 (5 bases). This CDR3 comprises 16 residues. The V end was cut by 1 base, the J end by 1 base, with 13 bases between. Germline-derived CDR1 and CDR2 are MGHRA and YSYEKL. CDR3: CASSQATGLPNTEAFF. CDR3 nucleotides: TGCGCCAGCAGCCAAGCAACGGGACTTCCGAACACTGAAGCTTTCTTT.

The chain carries TRBV6-2 or TRBV6-3 and TRBJ2-4; D might be TRBD2 (6 bases). The V gene lost 3 bases and the J gene lost 7 bases, with 19 bases spanning the gap. CDR1 is MNHEY and CDR2 is SVGEGT in the germline V gene. This CDR3 comprises 16 residues. The CDR3 is CASSYNGRPPRNIQYF. CDR3 coding DNA: TGTGCCAGCAGTTATAACGGGAGACCCCCCAGGAACATTCAGTACTTC.

This chain joins TRBV29-1 and TRBJ1-2; weak D call: TRBD1 (6 bases). Germline V gene sequence: CDR1 SQVTM, CDR2 ANQGSEA. V lost 2 bases to trimming and J lost 4 bases, with 11 bases between them. The CDR3 consists of 13 residues. CDR3 sequence: CSVERRGGYGYTF. CDR3 sequence (DNA): TGCAGCGTTGAACGTCGAGGGGGCTATGGCTACACCTTC. Complete variable domain (other parts from reference TRBV29-1 and TRBJ1-2): SAVISQKPSRDICQRGTSLTIQCQVDSQVTMMFWYRQQPGQSLTLIATANQGSEATYESGFVIDKFPISRPNLTFSTLTVSNMSPEDSSIYLCSVERRGGYGYTFGSGTRLTVV.

A few counts support this clone. This chain uses TRBV5-1 with TRBJ2-2; D gene uncertain. Germline lookup yields CDR1 SGHRS and CDR2 YFSETQ. The CDR3 has 16 residues. V was shortened by 2 bases and J by 7 bases, with 18 bases between the two germline ends. The CDR3 loop reads CASSFMTGAFDGELFF. The DNA of the CDR3 is TGCGCCAGCAGCTTCATGACCGGAGCCTTTGACGGGGAGCTGTTTTTT.

The chain is built from TRBV9 and TRBJ2-7; a possible D gene is TRBD1 (5 bases). The ends were cut back, 1 base at V and 0 bases at J, with 14 bases in the middle. The V gene's germline CDR1 is SGDLS and CDR2 YYNGEE. The CDR3 runs 16 residues. The CDR3: CASSVRGKDISYEQYF. In DNA form, the CDR3 reads TGTGCCAGCAGCGTAAGAGGTAAGGACATCTCCTACGAGCAGTACTTC.

CDR3 in DNA: TGTGCCAGCAGAAGCGGGACCGGGATTGGTACGCAGTATTTT. Translation gives CASRSGTGIGTQYF. The V and J genes are TRBV7-2 and TRBJ2-3; 7 bases line up with TRBD2. The germline V gene has CDR1 SGHTA and CDR2 FQGNSA. The CDR3 has 14 residues. Trimming cost V 6 bases and J 8 bases; bases outside gene matches: 11.

This clone was seen once. The chain has TRBV27 and TRBJ2-6; perhaps TRBD2 as D (6 bases). CDR1 is MNHEY, CDR2 SMNVEV, per germline (reference sequence). Deletions cut 8 bases from V and 1 base from J, with 24 bases between. The CDR3 consists of 19 residues. For the CDR3, the DNA is TGTGCCAGCCCCGGGAGCGGCGGGCAGGGCGGGTCTGGGGCCAACGTCCTGACTTTC. Translating gives CASPGSGGQGGSGANVLTF.

This rearrangement joins TRBV27 to TRBJ1-5; D possibly corresponds to TRBD1 (5 bases). The germline V gene encodes CDR1 MNHEY and CDR2 SMNVEV (reference sequence). There are 14 residues in the CDR3. Trimming left V 0 bases short and J 7 bases short, with 10 bases between. In DNA, the CDR3 is TGTGCCAGCAGTTTATCGGGGGGATGGCAGCCCCAGCATTTT. Its translation: CASSLSGGWQPQHF.

This clone was found many times. J is TRBJ2-1 and V is TRBV7-9; 7 bases line up with TRBD2. With V trimmed by 1 base and J by 8 bases, 2 bases remained unmatched. The CDR3 sequence is 13 residues long. CDR1 and CDR2 from the germline V gene are SEHNR and FQNEAQ (reference sequence). DNA of the CDR3: TGTGCCAGCAGCTTAGGACTAGCCGATGAGCAGTTCTTC. It specifies CASSLGLADEQFF.